The table lists the clone carrying this T cell receptor (beta chain) with a count of one. This CDR3 contains 16 residues. Trimming at V came to 3 bases and at J to 5 bases, leaving 6 bases not matched to a gene. CDR1 is SGDLS and CDR2 is YYNGEE in the germline V gene. These data come from a study of blood T cell repertoires in COVID-19. Study overall: The United States, Italy and Spain were the sources of the acute and convalescent COVID-19 samples. T cells, B-cell-depleted T cells, or PBMCs supplied cDNA or gDNA.

In the original workflow: Using reference gene primer amplification, nucleated cell counts were estimated. Sequenced by immunoSEQ multiplex PCR; TCRdb stores in-frame clones only, minus some. V and J calls plus clone size are reproduced from that table; the DNA served to infer D and trimming. Found here are roughly 57,000 clones, roughly 80% of them singletons; the top ten hold approximately 3%. V gene TRBV9 combines with J gene TRBJ1-6; 9 positions agree with TRBD1. The receptor was isolated from a man aged 60-69 years with acute or convalescent COVID-19. Sequencing input: peripheral blood. For the CDR3, the DNA is TGTGCCAGCAGCGCTGGGACAGGGCGAGATAATTCACCCCTCCACTTT. Translating gives CASSAGTGRDNSPLHF. The full variable domain, its missing parts supplied by reference TRBV9 and TRBJ1-6, is DSGVTQTPKHLITATGQRVTLRCSPRSGDLSVYWYQQSLDQGLQFLIQYYNGEERAKGNILERFSAQQFPDLHSELNLSSLELGDSALYFCASSAGTGRDNSPLHFGNGTRLTVT.